Below, 14 T cell receptor beta chains from the same sample are listed, as sequenced in a study of radiation and T cells in renal cell carcinoma (dated by TCRdb to 2020 to 2021). The receptor library was made with the immunoSEQ multiplex PCR assay. Here the immuneACCESS table is served through TCRdb, limited to in-frame sequences with V and J called. Missing clones are a known gap in these copies; in checked studies unresolved V genes cover under half, and the rest lacks a known reason. Across this sample there are about 130,000 clones, with approximately 80% seen only once. The top ten constitute around 3% of the sample. The sample's time point label, decoded: baseline pretreatment blood. The sample's treatment or condition, from its label and the paper: 15 Gy SBRT to primary tumor, nephrectomy 4 weeks later. The source was blood, collected from a patient whose treatment included radiotherapy and nephrectomy. These receptors were taken from a woman aged 55-69 years with renal cell carcinoma.

This chain links TRBV6-6 with TRBJ2-7; D tentatively fits TRBD1 or TRBD2 (5 bases each). The CDR3 is 14 amino acids. Germline-derived CDR1 and CDR2 are MNHNY and SVGAGI (reference sequence). V lost 4 bases and J 2 bases, leaving 12 bases between the germline ends. CDR3 protein: CASSWTGTTYEQYF. The CDR3, as DNA: TGTGCCAGCAGTTGGACCGGGACGACCTACGAGCAGTACTTC.

This sequence joins TRBV5-1 and TRBJ1-5; D is unresolved. Germline CDR1 reads SGHRS; CDR2 reads YFSETQ. V lost 0 bases to trimming and J lost 0 bases, with 4 bases between them. CDR3 length: 14 amino acids. The CDR3 DNA follows: TGCGCCAGCAGCTTGGGCAGTAGCAATCAGCCCCAGCATTTT. Protein product: CASSLGSSNQPQHF. Together with reference TRBV5-1 and TRBJ1-5, the CDR3 gives the full variable domain: KAGVTQTPRYLIKTRGQQVTLSCSPISGHRSVSWYQQTPGQGLQFLFEYFSETQRNKGNFPGRFSGRQFSNSRSEMNVSTLELGDSALYLCASSLGSSNQPQHFGDGTRLSIL.

The rearrangement uses TRBV5-6 and TRBJ2-1, with 7 positions matching TRBD2. Trimming cost V 7 bases and J 5 bases; bases outside gene matches: 15. The CDR3 is 16 residues long. The germline CDR1 and CDR2 sequences are SGHDT and YYEEEE. In DNA, the CDR3 is TGTGCCAGCCTTCCGGACGGGGCTAGCGGTCACAATGAGCAGTTCTTC. Encoded protein: CASLPDGASGHNEQFF.

The chain combines TRBV9 with TRBJ1-2; tentatively, D is TRBD1 (5 bases). V was trimmed by 3 bases and J by 6 bases, leaving 15 bases between them. The CDR3 loop spans 14 amino acids. CDR1 is SGDLS, CDR2 YYNGEE, per germline. The CDR3 nucleotides are TGTGCCAGCAGCGGTCCACGACAGAGTGATGGCTACACCTTC. This translates into CASSGPRQSDGYTF.

This clone has ten or more counts. The chain recombines TRBV7-9 with TRBJ1-1; D possibly corresponds to TRBD1 (5 bases). V lost 5 bases and J 7 bases, leaving 14 bases between the germline ends. Germline CDR1 SEHNR, CDR2 FQNEAQ (reference sequence). The length of the CDR3 is 13 residues. CDR3 protein: CASSPRDSLEAFF. The CDR3 coding sequence is TGTGCCAGCAGCCCACGGGACTCCCTTGAAGCTTTCTTT.

V gene TRBV9 combines with J gene TRBJ2-3; 9 bases match TRBD1. Germline V lookup: CDR1 SGDLS, CDR2 YYNGEE. This CDR3 has 16 amino acids. V shed 4 bases and J 1 base; nucleotides not matched to a gene: 7. The CDR3 DNA sequence: TGTGCCAGCAGCCTCGGGACAGGGAGTGGCACAGATACGCAGTATTTT. Protein: CASSLGTGSGTDTQYF.

The rearrangement uses TRBV6-5 and TRBJ1-1; D might be TRBD1 (5 bases). Looked up from germline, CDR1 is MNHEY and CDR2 is SVGAGI. V lost 7 bases to trimming and J lost 1 base, with 16 bases between them. This CDR3 region has 15 residues. DNA of the CDR3: TGTGCCAGCACCCTGGGGGGGAGGACGAACACTGAAGCTTTCTTT. It is translated as CASTLGGRTNTEAFF.

The gene calls are TRBV6-6 and TRBJ1-5; TRBD1 agrees at 7 bases. The V and J ends lost 8 bases and 4 bases, in that order; junction bases with no gene match: 5. CDR3 size: 13 residues. Per the germline V gene, CDR1 is MNHNY and CDR2 is SVGAGI (reference sequence). The chain's CDR3 is CASVTGLNQPQHF. The CDR3 bases are TGTGCCAGCGTGACAGGGTTAAATCAGCCCCAGCATTTT.

The chain links TRBV9 to TRBJ1-3; tentatively, D is TRBD1 (6 bases). V dropped 5 bases and J dropped 2 bases, with 14 bases sitting between them. Germline CDR1 and CDR2: SGDLS and YYNGEE. The CDR3 extends over 15 amino acids. CDR3 in DNA: TGTGCCAGCAGGTCAGGGGAGGGGACTGGAAACACCATATATTTT. Translating gives CASRSGEGTGNTIYF.

This clone was observed a handful of times. The chain couples TRBV29-1 to TRBJ1-1; 7 bases match TRBD1. Trimming took 3 bases from V and 1 from J; bases not matched to a gene: 2. The CDR3 runs to 13 residues. Germline values: CDR1 SQVTM, CDR2 ANQGSEA. The CDR3 region has the DNA TGCAGCGTTGAGGGACAGCAGAACACTGAAGCTTTCTTT. Protein product: CSVEGQQNTEAFF.

The V and J genes are TRBV5-4 and TRBJ2-1; TRBD2 might be the D (5 bases). The V end lost 4 bases, the J end lost 6 bases, and 14 bases lay between the germline ends. This CDR3 comprises 14 residues. Germline-derived CDR1 and CDR2 are SGHNT and YYREEE (reference sequence). The CDR3 spells CASSPLGGSNEQFF. The CDR3 DNA reads TGTGCCAGCAGCCCTTTGGGCGGGTCCAATGAGCAGTTCTTC. Filled out from reference TRBV5-4 and TRBJ2-1, the complete variable domain reads ETGVTQSPTHLIKTRGQQVTLRCSSQSGHNTVSWYQQALGQGPQFIFQYYREEENGRGNFPPRFSGLQFPNYSSELNVNALELDDSALYLCASSPLGGSNEQFFGPGTRLTVL.

The gene calls are TRBV2 and TRBJ1-2, with 9 bases fitting TRBD1. The CDR3 has 15 amino acids. CDR1 and CDR2 (germline): SNHLY, FYNNEI. The V and J ends lost 2 bases and 5 bases, in that order; junction bases with no gene match: 6. The CDR3 DNA follows: TGTGCCAGCAGTGAAACCCTCGGACAGGGGTATGGCTACACCTTC. It yields the protein CASSETLGQGYGYTF.

This sequence joins TRBV5-1 and TRBJ2-5; tentatively, D is TRBD1 (5 bases). The germline CDR1 and CDR2 sequences are SGHRS and YFSETQ. Trimming shortened V by 4 bases and J by 0 bases, and 10 bases separated the two germline ends. CDR3 length: 14 amino acids. In DNA, the CDR3 is TGCGCCAGCAGCGCAGACAGATACCAAGAGACCCAGTACTTC. It is translated as CASSADRYQETQYF.

The V gene is TRBV11-2, the J gene TRBJ1-3, with 7 nucleotides matching TRBD1. J lost 6 bases, V lost 5 bases, and 10 bases had no gene match. Germline V gives CDR1 SGHAT, CDR2 FQNNGV. This CDR3 is built from 15 residues. Written as DNA, the CDR3 is TGTGCCAGCAGCCCTAGCCCTGGACAGGAAAACACCATATATTTT. The encoded protein is CASSPSPGQENTIYF.